The text below deals with one TCR beta chain. The entry originates in a study of blood T cell repertoires in COVID-19. Study context: The United States, Italy and Spain were the sources of the acute and convalescent COVID-19 samples. T cells, B-cell-depleted T cells, or PBMCs supplied cDNA or gDNA.

In the source study's methods: By means of reference gene primer amplification, nucleated cell counts were estimated. Sequenced by immunoSEQ multiplex PCR; TCRdb stores in-frame clones only, minus some. The V and J calls and clone size were taken over from that table, and D and trimming were inferred from the DNA. This sample has around 180,000 clones, with roughly four fifths found just once. This receptor was identified in a human donor in a cohort sampled during active COVID-19. The specimen was peripheral blood.

The CDR3 loop reads CASSLGPGDEKLFF. The CDR3 nucleotides read TGCGCCAGCAGCTTGGGGCCGGGGGATGAAAAACTGTTTTTT. The J gene is TRBJ1-4, the V gene TRBV5-1, with D possibly matching TRBD1 (5 bases). The germline V and J ends were trimmed by 0 bases and 6 bases, with 9 bases remaining between them. The CDR3 has 14 residues. Germline CDR1 SGHRS, CDR2 YFSETQ. Based on the CDR3 plus reference TRBV5-1 and TRBJ1-4, the full variable domain is KAGVTQTPRYLIKTRGQQVTLSCSPISGHRSVSWYQQTPGQGLQFLFEYFSETQRNKGNFPGRFSGRQFSNSRSEMNVSTLELGDSALYLCASSLGPGDEKLFFGSGTQLSVL.